This T cell receptor beta chain was observed in a study of blood T cell repertoires in COVID-19. Study background: T cells, B-cell-depleted T cells, or PBMCs provided the cDNA or gDNA that served as material.

The ends were cut back, 4 bases at V and 5 bases at J, with 9 bases in the middle. The germline V gene has CDR1 SGDLS and CDR2 YYNGEE. CDR3 size: 12 residues. The Seattle site enrolled patients during active infection and followed them longitudinally. Original methodology: Estimates of nucleated cell counts were drawn from the amplification of reference gene primers. Profiling relied on immunoSEQ multiplex PCR, and the TCRdb table lists in-frame clones only, not all of them. D and trimming were read from the DNA, whereas the V and J calls and clone size are those reported in that table. The top ten hold approximately 2.6% of the sample, which has approximately 170,000 clones, about four fifths seen once.

The receptor's source is an elderly woman with COVID-19, enrolled during active disease. Sequencing was done on a sample of peripheral blood. The chain carries TRBV9 and TRBJ1-2; a possible D gene is TRBD1 (6 bases). The CDR3 sequence: CASSSQGYGYTF. As DNA, the CDR3 is TGTGCCAGCAGCTCACAGGGATATGGCTACACCTTC.